The 23 T cell receptor beta chains given below trace back to one sample, sequenced in a study of T cell changes during pregnancy in multiple sclerosis. Generated by immunoSEQ multiplex PCR, the TCRdb table keeps only in-frame clones and is missing some. The sample shows more than 55,000 clones, around 91% of them seen only once. The specimen comprised peripheral blood, sampled in the third trimester of pregnancy. These TCRs come from a female donor in good health, enrolled as a control in a pregnancy study.

The J gene is TRBJ1-2, the V gene TRBV7-2; D is unclear. Germline values: CDR1 SGHTA, CDR2 FQGNSA. The V end lost 2 bases, the J end lost 8 bases, and 12 bases lay between the germline ends. CDR3 size: 13 residues. CDR3 in amino acids: CASSLRGISGYTF. CDR3 coding DNA: TGTGCCAGCAGCTTACGGGGTATCAGCGGCTACACCTTC.

The rearrangement uses TRBV4-1 and TRBJ1-4; 7 nucleotides line up with TRBD1. Germline loops: CDR1 MGHRA, CDR2 YSYEKL. With V trimmed by 0 bases and J by 4 bases, 8 bases remained unmatched. This CDR3 has 17 residues. CDR3 region: CASSQERGQENNEKLFF. For the CDR3, the DNA is TGCGCCAGCAGCCAAGAAAGGGGGCAGGAGAATAATGAAAAACTGTTTTTT.

The rearrangement links TRBV4-1 to TRBJ2-1; 9 bases agree with TRBD2. In germline, CDR1 is MGHRA, CDR2 YSYEKL. With 1 base clipped from V and 2 bases from J, the junction kept 6 bases outside the gene matches. There are 17 residues in the CDR3. CDR3 in DNA: TGCGCCAGCAGCCAAGGGGAAGCGGGAGGCCCCTACAATGAGCAGTTCTTC. Protein sequence: CASSQGEAGGPYNEQFF.

The chain joins TRBV27 to TRBJ1-1; TRBD1 agrees at 8 bases. Losses at the gene ends were 3 bases for V and 0 bases for J; bases not matched to a gene: 18. Germline V gene sequence: CDR1 MNHEY, CDR2 SMNVEV (reference sequence). CDR3 length equals 20 residues. The CDR3 DNA reads as TGTGCCAGCAGTTTCTGGTCCCCGGCAGGGGGCGTTGGGATGAACACTGAAGCTTTCTTT. It is translated as CASSFWSPAGGVGMNTEAFF.

The chain recombines TRBV6-5 with TRBJ1-2; 7 bases line up with TRBD1. V trimming: 4 bases; J trimming: 4 bases; junction bases outside the gene matches: 9. CDR3 length equals 15 residues. Per the germline V gene, CDR1 is MNHEY and CDR2 is SVGAGI. The CDR3 DNA reads TGTGCCAGCAGTTTCCAGGGGGGCGCAAGCTATGGCTACACCTTC. Its translation: CASSFQGGASYGYTF.

The table lists this clone with a few counts. This chain connects TRBV2 to TRBJ2-2; the D gene is possibly TRBD2 (7 bases). Germline V gives CDR1 SNHLY, CDR2 FYNNEI. The V end was cut by 10 bases, the J end by 3 bases, with 12 bases between. The CDR3 is made up of 13 amino acids. DNA of the CDR3: TGTGCCAAAACGGGGGGCCACACCGGGGAGCTGTTTTTT. Translation gives CAKTGGHTGELFF.

This clone was detected once. The chain is built from TRBV11-2 and TRBJ1-1; D remains ambiguous. This CDR3 has 13 amino acids. The V gene's germline CDR1 is SGHAT and CDR2 FQNNGV. V lost 1 base to trimming and J lost 4 bases, with 7 bases between them. The CDR3 nucleotides are TGTGCCAGCAGCTTAGTAGAGGGCACTGAAGCTTTCTTT. Translated, it gives CASSLVEGTEAFF.

The chain uses TRBV29-1 and TRBJ1-5, with D uncertain. V was shortened by 4 bases and J by 7 bases, with 14 bases between the two germline ends. Looked up from germline, CDR1 is SQVTM and CDR2 is ANQGSEA. This CDR3 contains 13 residues. The CDR3 bases are TGCAGCGTTGCCGGGAGTTCAGCCCAGCCCCAGCATTTT. Translation gives CSVAGSSAQPQHF.

This clone was found a few times. The chain joins TRBV18 to TRBJ1-1; D unclear. Per germline, CDR1 KGHSH and CDR2 LQKENI. The CDR3 is 13 residues long. V was shortened by 5 bases and J by 4 bases, with 11 bases between the two germline ends. The DNA for the CDR3 is TGTGCCAGCTCAAACGGAGAGGTCACTGAAGCTTTCTTT. It codes for CASSNGEVTEAFF.

The count of this clone is one. This sequence joins TRBV6-5 and TRBJ2-5; 9 nucleotides agree with TRBD2. The CDR3 extends over 15 amino acids. Germline CDR1 MNHEY, CDR2 SVGAGI. The trim removed 2 bases at V and 2 bases at J, leaving 3 bases unmatched. The CDR3 DNA reads TGTGCCAGCAGTTACGGCGGGGGGGTTCAAGAGACCCAGTACTTC. It codes for CASSYGGGVQETQYF.

The V gene is TRBV25-1, the J gene TRBJ2-4; 10 nucleotides agree with TRBD1. V was clipped by 6 bases and J by 1 base; unmatched bases: 12. The CDR3 has 18 residues. Looked up from germline, CDR1 is MGHDK and CDR2 is SYGVNS. The DNA of the CDR3 is TGTGCCAGCAGGGGCCGTGGACAGGGGGATGATGCCAAAAACATTCAGTACTTC. Translated, it gives CASRGRGQGDDAKNIQYF.

The chain employs TRBV10-3 and TRBJ2-7; weak D call: TRBD1 (6 bases). Germline loops: CDR1 ENHRY, CDR2 SYGVKD. The CDR3 totals 13 residues. Trimming removed 7 bases at V and 1 base at J, with 11 bases between. The CDR3 region is CAIKTGESYEQYF. The DNA of the CDR3 is TGTGCCATCAAGACAGGCGAATCCTACGAGCAGTACTTC.

The chain recombines TRBV18 with TRBJ2-7; a possible D gene is TRBD2 (5 bases). This CDR3 is built from 14 residues. Trimming took 6 bases from V and 1 from J, leaving 13 bases between them. CDR1 is KGHSH, CDR2 LQKENI, per germline. The CDR3 protein is CASSPGRQSYEQYF. CDR3 DNA: TGTGCCAGCTCCCCGGGAAGGCAGTCCTACGAGCAGTACTTC.

The J gene is TRBJ1-1, the V gene TRBV10-3; D is perhaps TRBD1 (6 bases). The CDR3 sequence is 14 residues long. V gave up 0 bases and J gave up 4 bases, with 9 bases separating them. Germline values: CDR1 ENHRY, CDR2 SYGVKD. The CDR3 sequence is CAISESEGVTEAFF. In DNA form, the CDR3 reads TGTGCCATCAGTGAGTCCGAGGGGGTCACTGAAGCTTTCTTT.

CDR3 region: CASSHPTGARTEAFF. CDR3 bases: TGCGCCAGCAGCCATCCCACAGGGGCGAGGACTGAAGCTTTCTTT. This chain connects TRBV4-1 to TRBJ1-1; 7 nucleotides agree with TRBD1. The germline V gene has CDR1 MGHRA and CDR2 YSYEKL. There are 15 residues in the CDR3. J was trimmed by 5 bases and V by 3 bases; bases with no gene match: 9.

This clone was recorded only once. The rearrangement joins TRBV4-1 to TRBJ2-3; 7 bases are shared with TRBD2. Germline V gives CDR1 MGHRA, CDR2 YSYEKL. Losses at the gene ends were 4 bases for V and 2 bases for J; bases not matched to a gene: 9. This CDR3 comprises 16 residues. CDR3 loop: CASSLATSVNTDTQYF. Written as DNA, the CDR3 is TGCGCCAGCAGCCTGGCCACTAGCGTGAACACAGATACGCAGTATTTT.

The V call is TRBV9, the J call TRBJ1-2, with D maybe TRBD1 (6 bases). Trimming stripped 3 bases from V and 5 bases from J, with 17 bases between. CDR3 length: 15 amino acids. In germline, CDR1 is SGDLS, CDR2 YYNGEE. CDR3 in amino acids: CASSAHREPQYGYTF. The CDR3 region has the DNA TGTGCCAGCAGCGCCCACAGGGAACCTCAGTATGGCTACACCTTC.

This chain connects TRBV7-2 to TRBJ2-1; D may be TRBD2 (6 bases). This CDR3 has 14 amino acids. V shed 5 bases and J shed 6 bases, with 14 bases lying between them. Germline-derived CDR1 and CDR2 are SGHTA and FQGNSA. The CDR3 sequence is CASSAPVAVNEQFF. For the CDR3, the DNA is TGTGCCAGCAGCGCCCCGGTAGCGGTCAATGAGCAGTTCTTC.

The genes are TRBV28 and TRBJ1-2, with 9 bases identical to TRBD1. Germline values: CDR1 MDHEN, CDR2 SYDVKM. The CDR3 has 16 residues. Germline trimming cut 5 bases from V and 6 bases from J; bases unmatched to any gene: 13. CDR3 loop: CASSQEGQGTSHGYTF. The DNA for the CDR3 is TGTGCCAGCAGTCAAGAGGGACAGGGTACTAGCCATGGCTACACCTTC.

The chain employs TRBV6-5 and TRBJ2-7, with a weak D call TRBD1 (5 bases). Germline V gene lookup returns CDR1 MNHEY and CDR2 SVGAGI. V was pared by 6 bases and J by 4 bases, with 7 bases between. The CDR3 contains 11 residues. This CDR3 reads CASRQGYEQYF. As DNA, the CDR3 is TGTGCCAGCAGGCAGGGATACGAGCAGTACTTC.

The rearrangement joins TRBV7-9 to TRBJ2-1; TRBD1 matches at 9 bases. Trimming took 3 bases from V and 2 from J; bases not matched to a gene: 5. Germline CDR1 reads SEHNR; CDR2 reads FQNEAQ (reference sequence). The CDR3 contains 16 residues. The CDR3 sequence is CASSLIWDRAYNEQFF. The CDR3 bases are TGTGCCAGCAGCTTGATTTGGGACAGGGCCTACAATGAGCAGTTCTTC.

The CDR3 is CATRLAGNTGELFF. In nucleotides, the CDR3 is TGTGCCACCAGACTAGCGGGGAACACCGGGGAGCTGTTTTTT. V is TRBV10-3 and J is TRBJ2-2; 10 positions match TRBD2. The CDR3 loop spans 14 amino acids. V shed 10 bases and J 1 base; nucleotides not matched to a gene: 3. Looked up from germline, CDR1 is ENHRY and CDR2 is SYGVKD.

This clone was detected once. The genes are TRBV15 and TRBJ2-3; a weak D match, TRBD2 (5 bases). This CDR3 is built from 15 residues. Trimming stripped 7 bases from V and 2 bases from J, with 16 bases between. Germline V gives CDR1 LNHNV, CDR2 YYDKDF (reference sequence). The CDR3 bases are TGTGCCACCACCACGCGGAGCGGCTCCACAGATACGCAGTATTTT. The encoded protein is CATTTRSGSTDTQYF.